Below, one T cell receptor (beta chain) is given with its context. After removal of 4 bases from V and 3 bases from J, the junction contained 4 bases not matched to a gene. Germline V gene data show CDR1 as SGHRS and CDR2 as YFSETQ. CDR3 length: 15 amino acids. This record comes from a study of blood T cell repertoires in COVID-19. In the study overall: Donors in the United States, Italy and Spain gave samples during acute or convalescent COVID-19. T cells, B-cell-depleted T cells, or PBMCs provided the cDNA or gDNA that served as material.

Study processing details: Nucleated cell number was recorded as an estimate derived from reference gene primer amplification. Sequencing used immunoSEQ multiplex PCR; TCRdb keeps in-frame clones, though not all of them. That table is the source of V, J and clone size, and D and trimming were worked out from the DNA. The sample records roughly 250,000 clones, approximately 86% being singletons. The Seattle patients, enrolled during active infection, were followed longitudinally. The chain has TRBV5-1 and TRBJ2-2, with 9 positions matching TRBD2. Sample: peripheral blood. The sequence was collected from a human donor with COVID-19, enrolled during active disease. The donor label of this sample is uncertain. As DNA, the CDR3 is TGCGCCAGCAGCCAGCGGGAGGACCACACCGGGGAGCTGTTTTTT. Protein: CASSQREDHTGELFF.